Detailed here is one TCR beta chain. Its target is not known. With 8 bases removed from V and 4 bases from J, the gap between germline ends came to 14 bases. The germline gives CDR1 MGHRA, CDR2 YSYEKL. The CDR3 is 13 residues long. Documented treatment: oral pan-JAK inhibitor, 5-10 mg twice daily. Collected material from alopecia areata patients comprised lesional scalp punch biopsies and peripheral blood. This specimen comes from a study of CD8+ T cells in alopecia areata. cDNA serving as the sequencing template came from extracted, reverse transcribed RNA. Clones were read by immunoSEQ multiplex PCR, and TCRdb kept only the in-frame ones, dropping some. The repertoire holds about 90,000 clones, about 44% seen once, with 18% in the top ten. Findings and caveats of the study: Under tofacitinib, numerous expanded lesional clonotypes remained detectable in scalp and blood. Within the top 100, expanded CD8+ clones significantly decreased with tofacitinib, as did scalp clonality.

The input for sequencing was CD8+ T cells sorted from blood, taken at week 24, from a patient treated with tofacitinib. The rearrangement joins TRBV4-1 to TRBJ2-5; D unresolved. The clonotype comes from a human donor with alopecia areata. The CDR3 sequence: CASGVRNLETQYF. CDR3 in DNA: TGCGCCAGCGGGGTCAGAAATCTAGAGACCCAGTACTTC.